Given below is one T cell receptor (beta chain) in context. The antigen is not known. The DNA is omitted, as the CDR3 cannot be located on it reliably, and the CDR3 follows TCRdb's listing. 5'RACE with 10-nucleotide random UMIs generated the cDNA. A single record per CDR3 protein comes from TCRdb applying MiXCR to the 5' RACE reads. The table shows tens of thousands of distinct CDR3 sequences, with under 13% occurring only once. Individuals who volunteered at a blood bank located in Maryland, USA, made up the group of healthy controls. The data derive from a study of neurological immune-mediated disorders. The CDR3 is 22 amino acids long, termini counted. Overall study findings and caveats: Across subjects, no CDR3 amino acid sequence appeared in expanded clones of more than one subject, a finding that suggested private repertoires in all groups. The greatest degree of TCR clonal expansion was observed in HTLV-1-associated myelopathy, with the lowest in multiple sclerosis, below that of healthy controls.

The TCR sequence derives from a man aged 40-50 years in good health. This rearrangement joins TRBV12-3 or TRBV12-4 to TRBJ1-2. The sample taken for sequencing was PBMCs. The CDR3 loop reads CASSPVSVNEQFFGPAVRGYTF.